What follows are 26 T cell receptor beta chains derived from one specimen sequenced in a study of blood T cells in healthy people across ages. Together with a sample-barcoded 5' primer, a J-beta primer mix was included in a second PCR lasting roughly 6 to 12 cycles. TCRdb processed the 5' RACE reads anew with MiXCR; each CDR3 protein has one entry. Of roughly 500,000 distinct CDR3 sequences listed, around 24% are singletons. These sequences were also reported in another study, on T cells of mothers and their children.

Sequenced sample: blood. All receptors derive from a boy aged 5-17 years in good health.

This clonotype appeared a few times. The CDR3 DNA follows: TGTGCCAGCACCCACACCCCTGGCTTAACTCAACACACTGAAGCTTTCTTT. Translating gives CASTHTPGLTQHTEAFF. The rearrangement joins TRBV12-3 or TRBV12-4 to TRBJ1-1, with D uncertain. Trimming shortened V by 7 bases and J by 3 bases, and 24 bases separated the two germline ends. CDR3 size: 17 residues.

This clonotype was counted only a few times. The chain's CDR3 is CASSAILAGATDTQYF. CDR3 nucleotides: TGTGCCAGCAGCGCCATTCTAGCGGGGGCCACAGATACGCAGTATTTT. The rearrangement uses TRBV9 and TRBJ2-3; 10 nucleotides align to TRBD2. This CDR3 spans 16 amino acids. Looked up from germline, CDR1 is SGDLS and CDR2 is YYNGEE. V gave up 3 bases and J gave up 2 bases; unmatched junction bases: 6.

The V and J genes are TRBV18 and TRBJ2-1; D gene uncertain. The CDR3 runs 14 residues. Trimming shortened V by 5 bases and J by 0 bases, and 8 bases separated the two germline ends. The germline gives CDR1 KGHSH, CDR2 LQKENI. The CDR3 bases are TGTGCCAGCTCAGCCGTTAGCTCCTACAATGAGCAGTTCTTC. Residues: CASSAVSSYNEQFF.

The CDR3 DNA reads TGTGCCAGTCAGAAGGGACCCTCACCGGAAGGCTACACCTTC. Encoded protein: CASQKGPSPEGYTF. The rearrangement links TRBV19 to TRBJ1-2; D is perhaps TRBD1 (5 bases). The length of the CDR3 is 14 residues. Looked up from germline, CDR1 is LNHDA and CDR2 is SQIVND (reference sequence). V lost 8 bases to trimming and J lost 8 bases, with 21 bases between them.

Comments on this clonotype: A junction boundary mismatches the germline segment, possibly from a read error. J is TRBJ2-3 and V is TRBV9, with TRBD2 as a possible D gene (6 bases). Looked up from germline, CDR1 is SGDLS and CDR2 is YYNGEE. This CDR3 spans 21 amino acids. As DNA, the CDR3 is TGTGCCAGCAGCGTAGTTGCCTCGGGGCGGGGCAAATCCTGGATCACGGATACGCACTATTTT. Protein product: CASSVVASGRGKSWITDTHYF.

The DNA for the CDR3 is TGTGCCAGCAACGGAGGGGGGGCCAAAAACATTCAGTACTTC. It yields the protein CASNGGGAKNIQYF. This chain links TRBV28 with TRBJ2-4, with D perhaps given as TRBD1 or TRBD2 (6 bases each). Trimming left V 7 bases short and J 1 base short, with 11 bases between. Germline lookup yields CDR1 MDHEN and CDR2 SYDVKM. The CDR3 sequence is 14 residues long.

In its sample, this clonotype was seen a few times. The chain's CDR3 is CSGNKRPPQETQYF. Written as DNA, the CDR3 is TGCAGTGGCAATAAGCGGCCTCCTCAAGAGACCCAGTACTTC. V usage is TRBV20-1 and J usage is TRBJ2-5; weak D call: TRBD2 (5 bases). The CDR3 contains 14 residues. Germline loops: CDR1 DFQATT, CDR2 SNEGSKA (reference sequence). Trimming cost V 7 bases and J 2 bases, with 17 bases left between them.

The chain joins TRBV7-2 to TRBJ2-7; 8 bases are shared with TRBD1. Germline CDR1 SGHTA, CDR2 FQGNSA. This CDR3 has 15 residues. The junction had 8 bases not matched to a gene; V was cut back by 5 bases and J by 2 bases. CDR3 nucleotides: TGTGCCAGCAGCCCATTCCGGGACAGGACCTACGAGCAGTACTTC. Its protein product is CASSPFRDRTYEQYF.

This chain links TRBV2 with TRBJ2-5; possibly TRBD2 for D (7 bases). Judging by the DNA end, TRBJ2-7 fits better; the J call may be wrong. Germline CDR1 reads SNHLY; CDR2 reads FYNNEI. This CDR3 is 14 amino acids long. CDR3 nucleotide sequence: TGTGCCAGCAACGGGAGCAGGGGAGGGAACGAGCAGTACTTC. Its protein product is CASNGSRGGNEQYF.

This clonotype occurred a few times. The gene calls are TRBV28 and TRBJ2-5; 10 nucleotides match TRBD1. Looked up from germline, CDR1 is MDHEN and CDR2 is SYDVKM. This CDR3 comprises 16 residues. Trimming took 3 bases from V and 1 from J; bases not matched to a gene: 5. CDR3 bases: TGTGCCAGCAGTTTTTTCGGGACAGGGGCCCAAGAGACCCAGTACTTC. This sequence encodes CASSFFGTGAQETQYF.

The chain joins TRBV15 to TRBJ2-1, with TRBD2 identical over 10 bases. Losses at the gene ends were 5 bases for V and 7 bases for J; bases not matched to a gene: 8. The CDR3 length is 15 residues. Germline CDR1 reads LNHNV; CDR2 reads YYDKDF (reference sequence). The CDR3 DNA reads as TGTGCCACCAGCGCGCGGCTAGCGGGAGTGAATGAGCAGTTCTTC. Translated: CATSARLAGVNEQFF.

The chain couples TRBV6-2 or TRBV6-3 to TRBJ2-1; the D gene is possibly TRBD1 (5 bases). Near its end, the DNA agrees better with TRBJ2-7, so the J call may be wrong. The CDR3 has 16 amino acids. From germline, CDR1 is MNHEY and CDR2 SVGEGT. DNA of the CDR3: TGTGCCAGCAGTTACTCGACAGCTTCCCGATTGGACGAGCAGTACTTC. This translates into CASSYSTASRLDEQYF.

This clonotype occurred a few times. This rearrangement joins TRBV6-2 or TRBV6-3 to TRBJ1-4; no definite D call. The CDR3 has 15 residues. Germline V lookup: CDR1 MNHEY, CDR2 SVGEGT. Trimming removed 2 bases at V and 4 bases at J, with 11 bases between. This chain's CDR3 is CASSYPDGLNEKLFF. Here the CDR3 DNA reads TGTGCCAGCAGTTACCCTGACGGACTTAATGAAAAACTGTTTTTT.

The rearrangement uses TRBV11-1 and TRBJ2-5; 9 bases map to TRBD2. V gave up 2 bases and J gave up 0 bases; unmatched junction bases: 13. CDR1 and CDR2 from the germline V gene are SGHAT and FQDESV (reference sequence). The CDR3 loop spans 19 amino acids. The CDR3 reads CASSLKSVSGGWYQETQYF. DNA of the CDR3: TGTGCCAGCAGCTTAAAGTCGGTCAGCGGGGGGTGGTACCAAGAGACCCAGTACTTC. The full variable domain, in which reference TRBV11-1 and TRBJ2-5 provide the parts outside the CDR3, is EAEVAQSPRYKITEKSQAVAFWCDPISGHATLYWYRQILGQGPELLVQFQDESVVDDSQLPKDRFSAERLKGVDSTLKIQPAELGDSAMYLCASSLKSVSGGWYQETQYFGPGTRLLVL.

The sample holds a few counts of this clonotype. The chain recombines TRBV11-2 with TRBJ2-1; 7 bases are a match to TRBD1. This CDR3 has 14 residues. CDR1 and CDR2 from the germline V gene are SGHAT and FQNNGV. Germline trimming cut 5 bases from V and 2 bases from J; bases unmatched to any gene: 3. The CDR3 region is CASSEGGAYNEQFF. CDR3 nucleotides: TGTGCCAGCAGCGAAGGGGGCGCCTACAATGAGCAGTTCTTC.

This clonotype has a handful of counts. V gene TRBV20-1 combines with J gene TRBJ2-5, with 10 bases identical to TRBD1. This CDR3 has 15 residues. Per germline, CDR1 DFQATT and CDR2 SNEGSKA (reference sequence). Trimming took 4 bases from V and 4 from J; bases not matched to a gene: 9. CDR3 in DNA: TGCAGTGCTACTAGGACAGGGGGAACAGGAGAGACCCAGTACTTC. Encoded protein: CSATRTGGTGETQYF.

This clonotype was counted a single time. J is TRBJ2-3 and V is TRBV3-1, with TRBD1 identical over 7 bases. V shed 5 bases, J shed 1 base, and the junction held 6 bases outside the gene matches. Germline-derived CDR1 and CDR2 are LGHDT and YNNKEL (reference sequence). This CDR3 contains 15 residues. Written as DNA, the CDR3 is TGTGCCAGCAGCTACAGGGGACGCGGCACAGATACGCAGTATTTT. Translation gives CASSYRGRGTDTQYF.

This clonotype has just a few counts. The rearrangement uses TRBV7-2 and TRBJ2-1; D is uncertain. The V gene lost 5 bases and the J gene lost 0 bases, with 11 bases spanning the gap. Germline CDR1 reads SGHTA; CDR2 reads FQGNSA. The CDR3 consists of 15 residues. The CDR3 coding sequence is TGTGCCAGCAGCACGTTCGAGAGCTCCTACAATGAGCAGTTCTTC. It yields the protein CASSTFESSYNEQFF.

DNA of the CDR3: TGTGCCAGCAGCCGTGATGTTGGGGGCTGGCAGTCCCAGTACTTC. Its translation: CASSRDVGGWQSQYF. The chain carries TRBV12-3 or TRBV12-4 and TRBJ2-5; the D gene is possibly TRBD1 (6 bases). This CDR3 has 15 amino acids. Trimming removed 6 bases from V and 9 bases from J, with 23 bases in between.

This clonotype has a handful of counts. The chain recombines TRBV18 with TRBJ1-1; no firm D call. Trimming took 3 bases from V and 6 from J, leaving 5 bases between them. From germline, CDR1 is KGHSH and CDR2 LQKENI. The CDR3 sequence is 11 residues long. The CDR3 spells CASSPDAEAFF. The CDR3 nucleotides are TGTGCCAGCTCACCTGACGCTGAAGCTTTCTTT.

This clonotype was observed a few times. This chain joins TRBV7-2 and TRBJ1-4; 8 bases are a match to TRBD1. This CDR3 is built from 15 residues. Germline CDR1 is SGHTA and CDR2 is FQGNSA. Unmatched junction bases numbered 8, after V lost 4 bases and J lost 7 bases. The CDR3 region is CASSSGQEASEKLFF. DNA of the CDR3: TGTGCCAGCAGCTCGGGACAGGAGGCAAGTGAAAAACTGTTTTTT.

The chain has TRBV7-6 and TRBJ2-7; D gene unclear. The CDR3 sequence is 14 residues long. The germline V gene has CDR1 SGHVS and CDR2 FNYEAQ. V was trimmed by 2 bases and J by 1 base, leaving 9 bases between them. The CDR3 nucleotides read TGTGCCAGCAGCTTAAACCGCCAGTCCTACGAGCAGTACTTC. It codes for CASSLNRQSYEQYF. The full variable domain, rest sourced from reference TRBV7-6 and TRBJ2-7, is GAGVSQSPRYKVTKRGQDVALRCDPISGHVSLYWYRQALGQGPEFLTYFNYEAQQDKSGLPNDRFSAERPEGSISTLTIQRTEQRDSAMYRCASSLNRQSYEQYFGPGTRLTVT.

CDR3 DNA: TGTGCCAGCCCCCCTGGGGGGGGCACAGATACGCAGTATTTT. Encoded protein: CASPPGGGTDTQYF. The rearrangement joins TRBV7-2 to TRBJ2-3; 7 nucleotides align to TRBD2. V gave up 8 bases and J gave up 1 base; unmatched junction bases: 6. Germline V gives CDR1 SGHTA, CDR2 FQGNSA. The length of the CDR3 is 14 residues.

This clonotype was observed a few times. The chain joins TRBV6-6 to TRBJ1-2, with no clear D. CDR1 and CDR2 (germline): MNHNY, SVGAGI (reference sequence). The CDR3 sequence is 14 residues long. Between the trimmed V and J ends, which lost 2 bases and 8 bases, there was a span of 15 bases. This chain's CDR3 is CASSYAPIALGYTF. CDR3 nucleotides: TGTGCCAGCAGTTACGCGCCTATCGCCCTCGGCTACACCTTC.

V is TRBV7-9 and J is TRBJ1-1, with no clear D. In germline, CDR1 is SEHNR, CDR2 FQNEAQ (reference sequence). The CDR3 contains 17 residues. Between the trimmed V and J ends, which lost 0 bases and 1 base, there was a span of 15 bases. The CDR3 region has the DNA TGTGCCAGCAGCTTAGCTTATTGGGTCAATGGGAACACTGAAGCTTTCTTT. Translated: CASSLAYWVNGNTEAFF.

The gene calls are TRBV4-1 and TRBJ1-3; D remains ambiguous. Germline V CDR1 and CDR2: MGHRA, YSYEKL. CDR3 length equals 15 residues. The ends were cut back, 6 bases at V and 0 bases at J, with 12 bases in the middle. CDR3 amino acids: CASSLNTNSGNTIYF. The CDR3, as DNA: TGCGCCAGCAGTCTAAACACGAACTCTGGAAACACCATATATTTT.